These T cell receptor beta chains were read from a single sample in a study of cytomegalovirus exposure and HLA in healthy donors. Sequenced by immunoSEQ multiplex PCR; TCRdb stores in-frame clones only, minus some. The specimen's table records 34,000 or so clones. Sequencing input: PBMCs. These receptors came from a female donor in good health and CMV-seronegative. The CDR3 runs from the conserved cysteine through the conserved F or W. D genes are given only for firm matches. Clone size is given for some rows only: seen once, a few or many times, or a class if the clone is expanded.

d_gene: TRBD1; abundance: NA; j_gene: TRBJ1-1; v_gene: TRBV5-1; CDR3aa: CASSYSGQGKTEAFF; CDR3nt: TGCGCCAGCAGCTATTCGGGACAGGGGAAGACTGAAGCTTTCTTT
d_gene: TRBD2; abundance: NA; j_gene: TRBJ2-3; v_gene: TRBV7-9; CDR3aa: CASSPGTSVTDTQYF; CDR3nt: TGTGCCAGCAGCCCCGGGACTAGCGTTACGGATACGCAGTATTTT
d_gene: TRBD2; abundance: NA; j_gene: TRBJ2-1; v_gene: TRBV2; CDR3aa: CASSDLSAGEQFF; CDR3nt: TGTGCCAGCAGTGATCTATCAGCGGGGGAGCAGTTCTTC
d_gene: TRBD2; abundance: NA; j_gene: TRBJ2-7; v_gene: TRBV10-3; CDR3aa: CAISDSGLEPHEQYF; CDR3nt: TGTGCCATCAGTGATTCGGGACTAGAGCCCCACGAGCAGTACTTC
d_gene: NA; abundance: NA; j_gene: TRBJ1-6; v_gene: TRBV5-8; CDR3aa: CASSFKTAYNSPLHF; CDR3nt: TGTGCCAGCAGCTTTAAGACAGCCTATAATTCACCCCTCCACTTT
d_gene: NA; abundance: NA; j_gene: TRBJ2-3; v_gene: TRBV5-1; CDR3aa: CASSLSRGGLDTQYF; CDR3nt: TGCGCCAGCAGCTTGTCCAGGGGCGGGTTAGATACGCAGTATTTT
d_gene: TRBD1; abundance: NA; j_gene: TRBJ1-2; v_gene: TRBV11-2; CDR3aa: CASSLDLGTGTALYGYTF; CDR3nt: TGTGCCAGCAGCTTAGATCTAGGTACAGGGACAGCCTTGTATGGCTACACCTTC
d_gene: TRBD1; abundance: NA; j_gene: TRBJ1-2; v_gene: TRBV5-8; CDR3aa: CASSPPTGSGSGYTF; CDR3nt: TGTGCCAGCAGTCCCCCGACAGGGTCTGGATCTGGCTACACCTTC
d_gene: TRBD2; abundance: NA; j_gene: TRBJ2-2; v_gene: TRBV19; CDR3aa: CASSPQGGGKTGELFF; CDR3nt: TGTGCCAGTAGCCCGCAGGGCGGGGGAAAAACCGGGGAGCTGTTTTTT
d_gene: TRBD1; abundance: NA; j_gene: TRBJ1-2; v_gene: TRBV6-5; CDR3aa: CASSYSGQGYYGYTF; CDR3nt: TGTGCCAGCAGTTACTCGGGACAGGGGTACTATGGCTACACCTTC
d_gene: NA; abundance: NA; j_gene: TRBJ2-5; v_gene: TRBV7-6; CDR3aa: CASSLGSTGGTQYF; CDR3nt: TGTGCCAGCAGCCTAGGGTCTACCGGGGGGACCCAGTACTTC
d_gene: NA; abundance: NA; j_gene: TRBJ1-2; v_gene: TRBV28; CDR3aa: CASSMSGVIYGYTF; CDR3nt: TGTGCCAGCAGTATGTCAGGGGTGATTTATGGCTACACCTTC
d_gene: TRBD1; abundance: NA; j_gene: TRBJ1-2; v_gene: TRBV4-1; CDR3aa: CASSQPGGGGRSGYTF; CDR3nt: TGCGCCAGCAGCCAGCCAGGGGGTGGGGGGCGAAGTGGCTACACCTTC
d_gene: NA; abundance: NA; j_gene: TRBJ2-2; v_gene: TRBV4-3; CDR3aa: CASSQDATGLLTGELFF; CDR3nt: TGCGCCAGCAGCCAAGACGCCACAGGCCTACTTACCGGGGAGCTGTTTTTT
d_gene: TRBD2; abundance: NA; j_gene: TRBJ2-3; v_gene: TRBV4-1; CDR3aa: CASSQDRGLAGSTDTQYF; CDR3nt: TGCGCCAGCAGCCAAGATAGGGGACTAGCGGGGAGCACAGATACGCAGTATTTT
d_gene: TRBD1; abundance: NA; j_gene: TRBJ2-3; v_gene: TRBV28; CDR3aa: CAGQGRGRTDTQYF; CDR3nt: TGTGCCGGACAGGGTCGAGGGAGGACAGATACGCAGTATTTT
d_gene: NA; abundance: NA; j_gene: TRBJ1-5; v_gene: TRBV4-3; CDR3aa: CASSLSPWSQPQHF; CDR3nt: TGCGCCAGCAGCCTAAGTCCCTGGAGCCAGCCCCAGCATTTT
d_gene: TRBD1; abundance: NA; j_gene: TRBJ1-2; v_gene: TRBV27; CDR3aa: CASSPGTGTWYGYTF; CDR3nt: TGTGCCAGCAGTCCCGGGACAGGGACCTGGTATGGCTACACCTTC
d_gene: TRBD1; abundance: NA; j_gene: TRBJ1-1; v_gene: TRBV5-1; CDR3aa: CASSLAGGNTEAFF; CDR3nt: TGCGCCAGCAGCTTGGCAGGGGGGAACACTGAAGCTTTCTTT
d_gene: NA; abundance: NA; j_gene: TRBJ1-1; v_gene: TRBV4-1; CDR3aa: CASSQVGTGAFF; CDR3nt: TGCGCCAGCAGCCAAGTAGGAACAGGGGCTTTCTTT
d_gene: NA; abundance: medium-sized; j_gene: TRBJ1-5; v_gene: TRBV28; CDR3aa: CASSLGHRMTPQHF; CDR3nt: TGTGCCAGCAGTTTAGGACACAGGATGACGCCCCAGCATTTT
d_gene: NA; abundance: NA; j_gene: TRBJ1-5; v_gene: TRBV2; CDR3aa: CASSEGQGYSNQPQHF; CDR3nt: TGTGCCAGCAGTGAAGGGCAGGGATATAGCAATCAGCCCCAGCATTTT